What follows is one T cell receptor (beta chain) and its context. Sequenced by immunoSEQ multiplex PCR; TCRdb stores in-frame clones only, minus some. Among about 89,000 clones, about 89% were seen once, and the ten largest hold roughly 21%. The data were taken from a study of control samples from healthy donors and cancer patients. This CDR3 comprises 10 residues. V lost 8 bases and J 15 bases, leaving 11 bases between the germline ends. CDR1 is MNHEY, CDR2 SVGAGI, per germline. The receptor was isolated from a man under 40 in good health. The sequenced sample was blood. V is TRBV6-5 and J is TRBJ1-6, with D perhaps TRBD1 (5 bases). The CDR3 nucleotides are TGTGCCAGCTTTAGACAGATCCTCCACTTT. Amino acid sequence: CASFRQILHF.